The 11 T cell receptor beta chains reported below all come from one sample, sequenced in a study of T cells in Graves' hyperthyroidism and ophthalmopathy (dated by TCRdb to between 2019 and 2020). Library preparation was by multiplex PCR. Sequencing instrument: Illumina HiSeq 2000. The TCR beta CDR3 regions were amplified from RNA transcripts. The TCR CDR3 was subjected to a first round of RT-PCR using the HTBI primer set and the Qiagen OneStep RT-PCR kit. TCRdb reprocessing: public reads trimmed at Q25 with fastp, clones called with MiXCR, in-frame beta chains kept. Rows matching on CDR3 protein sequence are summarized as one entry with the most common DNA and genes. The sample includes under 800,000 distinct CDR3 sequences, with around 13% observed a single time. The top ten clones comprise roughly a tenth of the sample. The specimen was blood. Receptors originate from a woman younger than 30 with Graves' hyperthyroidism.

This clonotype was observed at least ten times. This chain uses TRBV6-5 with TRBJ2-1, with 10 bases matching TRBD2. V shed 1 base and J 5 bases; nucleotides not matched to a gene: 2. Germline CDR1 MNHEY, CDR2 SVGAGI. The CDR3 consists of 15 residues. CDR3 in DNA: TGTGCCAGCAGTTACTTGGGACTAGCGCACAATGAGCAGTTCTTC. It yields the protein CASSYLGLAHNEQFF.

The chain combines TRBV30 with TRBJ2-6, with D uncertain. Germline V gene sequence: CDR1 GTSNPN, CDR2 SVGIG (reference sequence). The CDR3 has 14 amino acids. V gave up 6 bases and J gave up 5 bases, with 14 bases separating them. The CDR3 sequence is CACPHGVWANVLTF. The CDR3 coding sequence is TGTGCCTGCCCCCATGGGGTGTGGGCCAACGTCCTGACTTTC. The complete variable domain, with remaining parts taken from reference TRBV30 and TRBJ2-6, reads SQTIHQWPATLVQPVGSPLSLECTVEGTSNPNLYWYRQAAGRGLQLLFYSVGIGQISSEVPQNLSASRPQDRQFILSSKKLLLSDSGFYLCACPHGVWANVLTFGAGSRLTVL.

This clonotype occurred many times. The chain uses TRBV24-1 and TRBJ1-2; 7 bases map to TRBD1. CDR1 and CDR2 from the germline V gene are KGHDR and SFDVKD. The CDR3 runs to 16 residues. V lost 2 bases, J lost 4 bases, and 9 bases stayed unmatched. In nucleotides, the CDR3 is TGTGCCACCAGTGATTCTGCCGGGACAGCGCCCTATGGCTACACCTTC. Its protein is CATSDSAGTAPYGYTF.

Ten or more counts support this clonotype. V is TRBV10-3 and J is TRBJ1-1; unclear D gene. Trimming stripped 2 bases from V and 0 bases from J, with 4 bases between. The CDR3 has 13 amino acids. CDR1 is ENHRY, CDR2 SYGVKD, per germline. CDR3 nucleotide sequence: TGTGCCATCAGTGAGACAATGAACACTGAAGCTTTCTTT. Residues: CAISETMNTEAFF.

This clonotype was found many times. The chain employs TRBV18 and TRBJ2-3, with D perhaps assigned TRBD1 or TRBD2 (6 bases each). The CDR3 sequence is 17 residues long. Trimming stripped 0 bases from V and 4 bases from J, with 17 bases between. CDR1 is KGHSH, CDR2 LQKENI, per germline. For the CDR3, the DNA is TGTGCCAGCTCACCACCGGCAGGGGAGGATCGGGCAGATACGCAGTATTTT. It encodes CASSPPAGEDRADTQYF.

V and J are TRBV30 and TRBJ2-1; D not resolved. Germline V gene lookup returns CDR1 GTSNPN and CDR2 SVGIG (reference sequence). This CDR3 has 15 amino acids. V dropped 0 bases and J dropped 4 bases, with 13 bases sitting between them. CDR3 sequence (DNA): TGTGCCTGGAGTGTACCAATGAGTCTTTACAATGAGCAGTTCTTC. It is translated as CAWSVPMSLYNEQFF.

This clonotype was seen a handful of times. V and J are TRBV9 and TRBJ2-5; no reliable D call. This CDR3 comprises 13 residues. The germline gives CDR1 SGDLS, CDR2 YYNGEE. Trimming shortened V by 3 bases and J by 0 bases, and 6 bases separated the two germline ends. The CDR3 spells CASSGRNQETQYF. The DNA of the CDR3 is TGTGCCAGCAGCGGACGGAACCAAGAGACCCAGTACTTC.

The V call is TRBV6-1, the J call TRBJ2-2, with D perhaps matching TRBD1 (6 bases). The V gene's germline CDR1 is MNHNS and CDR2 SASEGT. The length of the CDR3 is 15 residues. The V gene lost 4 bases and the J gene lost 1 base, with 10 bases spanning the gap. CDR3 amino acids: CASSAGTLNTGELFF. The CDR3 DNA reads TGTGCCAGCAGTGCCGGGACACTGAACACCGGGGAGCTGTTTTTT.

On this clonotype itself: A much more abundant neighbour one base away suggests this may be a read error. This chain's CDR3 is CTSSLEGRDPLGSYNEQFF. CDR3 coding DNA: TGTACCAGCAGCTTAGAGGGCAGGGACCCATTAGGGTCCTACAATGAGCAGTTCTTC. The J gene is TRBJ2-1, the V gene TRBV5-8, with D perhaps matching TRBD1 or TRBD2 (5 bases each). The CDR3 loop spans 19 amino acids. Germline V gene lookup returns CDR1 SGHTS and CDR2 YDEGEE. Together with reference TRBV5-8 and TRBJ2-1, the CDR3 gives the full variable domain: EAGVTQSPTHLIKTRGQQATLRCSPISGHTSVYWYQQALGLGLQFLLWYDEGEERNRGNFPPRFSGRQFPNYSSELNVNALELEDSALYLCTSSLEGRDPLGSYNEQFFGPGTRLTVL.

This clonotype was counted at least ten times. The chain combines TRBV20-1 with TRBJ2-1; no clear D. This CDR3 is 10 amino acids long. Deletions cut 3 bases from V and 10 bases from J, with 7 bases between. Germline V gene lookup returns CDR1 DFQATT and CDR2 SNEGSKA (reference sequence). CDR3 nucleotides: TGCAGTGCTAGGATCGGGGAGCAGTTCTTC. Residues: CSARIGEQFF.

Comments on this clonotype: At one of its ends the junction is not consistent with the germline gene, which may arise from a read error. This rearrangement joins TRBV6-1 to TRBJ2-7, with TRBD2 matching 7 bases. Germline V lookup: CDR1 MNHNS, CDR2 SASEGT. This CDR3 contains 15 residues. CDR3 region: CAISPAGVLSYEQYF. The CDR3 DNA is TGTGCCATCAGTCCCGCGGGAGTCCTCTCCTACGAGCAGTACTTC.